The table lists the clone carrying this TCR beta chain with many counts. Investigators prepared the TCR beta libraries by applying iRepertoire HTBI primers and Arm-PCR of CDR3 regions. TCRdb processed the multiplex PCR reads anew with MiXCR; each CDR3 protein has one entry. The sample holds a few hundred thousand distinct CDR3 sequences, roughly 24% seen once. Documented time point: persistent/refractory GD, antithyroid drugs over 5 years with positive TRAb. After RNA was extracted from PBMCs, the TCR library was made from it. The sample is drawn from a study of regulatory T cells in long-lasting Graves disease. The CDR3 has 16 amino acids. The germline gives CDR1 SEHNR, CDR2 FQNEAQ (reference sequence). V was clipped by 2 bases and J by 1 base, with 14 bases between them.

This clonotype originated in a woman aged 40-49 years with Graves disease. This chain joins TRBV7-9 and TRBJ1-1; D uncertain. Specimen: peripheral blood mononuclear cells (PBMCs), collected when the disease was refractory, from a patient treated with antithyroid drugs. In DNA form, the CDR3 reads TGTGCCAGCAGCTTATATACCCCGGGATCGAACACTGAAGCTTTCTTT. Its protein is CASSLYTPGSNTEAFF. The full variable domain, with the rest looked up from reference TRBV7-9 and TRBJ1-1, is DTGVSQNPRHKITKRGQNVTFRCDPISEHNRLYWYRQTLGQGPEFLTYFQNEAQLEKSRLLSDRFSAERPKGSFSTLEIQRTEQGDSAMYLCASSLYTPGSNTEAFFGQGTRLTVV.